Below, one T cell receptor (beta chain) is given with its context. Its antigen is unknown. TRB cDNA libraries were made by UMI-labeled 5' RACE. TCRdb reprocessed the 5' RACE reads, with one entry per CDR3 protein and no DNA. This repertoire includes under 8,500 distinct CDR3 sequences. Triplicate approximately 300,000-cell sorts were made of each CD8+ T cell subset. CD45RO-CCR7+CD27+CD95- was the phenotype of naive CD8+ T cells. This entry comes from a study of CXCR3-negative and CXCR3-positive naive CD8 T cells. Regarding the study as a whole: For memory CD8+ cells diversity was much lower, but both naive subsets had comparably high diversity. Memory cells showed distinct TRBV-TRBJ patterns, while the two naive subsets matched. Compared with CXCR3-negative naive cells, CXCR3-positive naive cells showed more hydrophobic TRB CDR3s.

This CDR3 has 14 residues. Germline V gene lookup returns CDR1 MDHEN and CDR2 SYDVKM. This receptor was identified in a human donor in good health. Some clones in this sample may be carry-over from other donors' samples. Sequences were obtained from naive CXCR3+ CD8+ T cells from blood. This sample's subset: CD45RO-CCR7+CD27+CD95- naive CD8+ T cells expressing CXCR3 (TNR3+). This chain links TRBV28 with TRBJ2-3; the TCRdb D gene call, TRBD1, has no DNA to confirm it. CDR3 loop: CASSLGGTTDTQYF.